The rows below give T cell receptor beta chains drawn from one sample of a study of cytomegalovirus exposure and HLA in healthy donors. The repertoire was sequenced with immunoSEQ multiplex PCR; TCRdb's copy has only in-frame clones and lacks some. The listing records 45,000 to 65,000 clones. The sample consisted of PBMCs. Source of these receptors: a man younger than 30 in good health and CMV-seropositive. Each CDR3 is given with its conserved first and last residue. The D gene is left open where the match is weak.

v_gene	d_gene	j_gene	CDR3nt	CDR3aa
TRBV7-3	-	TRBJ2-1	TGTGCCAGCAGCCTAATGGGGAGGGGGTATGAGCAGTTCTTC	CASSLMGRGYEQFF
TRBV5-4	-	TRBJ2-5	TGCGCCAGCAGCCAAGACAGACAAGAGACCCAGTACTTC	CASSQDRQETQYF
TRBV7-9	-	TRBJ2-1	TGTGCCAGCAGCCAGGTCGGTGGGGCCGAGCAGTTCTTC	CASSQVGGAEQFF
TRBV28	TRBD1	TRBJ2-7	TGTGCCAGCAGAATTCCCGGGACAGGGGGCACCTACGAGCAGTACTTC	CASRIPGTGGTYEQYF
TRBV21-1	-	TRBJ1-2	TGTGCCACCTTGGGACAGCTTGAAGATGGCTACACCTTC	CATLGQLEDGYTF
TRBV6-1	-	TRBJ2-1	TGTGCCAGCGGGAGGGGGTCTGAGCAGTTCTTC	CASGRGSEQFF
TRBV10-1	-	TRBJ1-5	TGCGCCAGCAGTGGACAGTCCAATCAGCCCCAGCATTTT	CASSGQSNQPQHF
TRBV7-8	-	TRBJ2-7	TGTGCCAGCAGCTCGGGGCGGGGACGGGACGAGCAGTACTTC	CASSSGRGRDEQYF
TRBV30	-	TRBJ1-5	TGTGCCTGGAGTGTAAAGGGGTGGAGCAATCAGCCCCAGCATTTT	CAWSVKGWSNQPQHF
TRBV6-4	TRBD1	TRBJ2-3	TGTGCCAGCAGTGACTCGGTGACAGGGGGCACAGATACGCAGTATTTT	CASSDSVTGGTDTQYF
TRBV6-1	TRBD1	TRBJ1-2	TGTGCCAGCAGAACGGGGACAGGATTCTATGGCTACACCTTC	CASRTGTGFYGYTF
TRBV6-1	-	TRBJ1-2	TGTGCCAGCAGTGGGTACAGGTGGGGCAACTATGGCTACACCTTC	CASSGYRWGNYGYTF